The 3 T cell receptor beta chains presented below share a single source sample, sequenced in a study of blood T cell repertoires in COVID-19 (dated by TCRdb to the early 2020s). Library method: the immunoSEQ multiplex PCR assay. Held by TCRdb, this immuneACCESS table contains in-frame sequences only and omits some clones. Under half of the omission traces to an unresolved V gene where checked; the cause of the rest is unknown. The sample table records 150,000 or so clones; 80% to 90% of these occur just once. The ten most abundant clones make up 13% of the sample. The sequenced sample consisted of peripheral blood. The receptors originated from a young man with COVID-19, enrolled during active disease.

This chain uses TRBV28 with TRBJ2-1; possibly TRBD2 for D (5 bases). Trimming removed 8 bases from V and 5 bases from J, with 16 bases in between. The length of the CDR3 is 14 residues. Germline V gene lookup returns CDR1 MDHEN and CDR2 SYDVKM. CDR3 coding DNA: TGTGCCAGCGCAGAGGGTTCCTTAGACAATGAGCAGTTCTTC. This translates into CASAEGSLDNEQFF.

The V gene is TRBV4-3, the J gene TRBJ2-1; tentatively, D is TRBD1 (6 bases). There are 17 residues in the CDR3. The germline V and J ends were trimmed by 0 bases and 8 bases, with 20 bases remaining between them. Germline CDR1 reads LGHNA; CDR2 reads YSLEER. The chain's CDR3 is CASSQDQGTRRLHEQFF. The CDR3 region has the DNA TGCGCCAGCAGCCAAGATCAGGGGACAAGGCGATTGCATGAGCAGTTCTTC.

In DNA, the CDR3 is TGTGCCAGCAGTTTATACGGGTACACTGAAGCTTTCTTT. It is translated as CASSLYGYTEAFF. The chain uses TRBV27 and TRBJ1-1; no reliable D call. Trimming removed 1 base from V and 3 bases from J, with 6 bases in between. The CDR3 totals 13 residues. Germline V lookup: CDR1 MNHEY, CDR2 SMNVEV (reference sequence).